These 20 T cell receptor beta chains were sequenced from one sample in a study of PD-L1 blockade in urothelial cancer. TCRdb's copy holds only in-frame clones and misses some; the assay was immunoSEQ multiplex PCR. Of 30,000 to 40,000 clones in the sample, roughly four fifths were seen once. The sequencing here drew on PBMCs, taken around atezolizumab (anti-PD-L1) treatment. These receptors all come from a man in his 70s with urothelial cancer.

The chain joins TRBV9 to TRBJ2-1; 8 bases are shared with TRBD2. The germline V gene has CDR1 SGDLS and CDR2 YYNGEE. This CDR3 comprises 15 residues. With V trimmed by 0 bases and J by 4 bases, 3 bases remained unmatched. CDR3 in DNA: TGTGCCAGCAGCGTAGGGGCGGGGGGATACAATGAGCAGTTCTTC. Translation gives CASSVGAGGYNEQFF.

This clone was observed a handful of times. The chain combines TRBV6-6 with TRBJ1-2; 11 bases line up with TRBD1. The ends lost 6 bases at V and 1 base at J; junction bases unmatched: 4. Germline assignment: CDR1 MNHNY and CDR2 SVGAGI (reference sequence). There are 15 residues in the CDR3. The CDR3 region has the DNA TGTGCCAGCAGGGTGGACAGGGGGCTTAACTATGGCTACACCTTC. Amino acid sequence: CASRVDRGLNYGYTF.

The chain employs TRBV9 and TRBJ1-2; no reliable D call. The CDR3 is 17 amino acids. The germline V gene encodes CDR1 SGDLS and CDR2 YYNGEE. The V end lost 3 bases, the J end lost 1 base, and 19 bases lay between the germline ends. Here the CDR3 DNA reads TGTGCCAGCAGCGAGCCCCTAGGCCGCCGTGTTAACTATGGCTACACCTTC. It translates to CASSEPLGRRVNYGYTF.

This clone was recorded only once. The chain combines TRBV6-1 with TRBJ1-2; D is unclear. CDR1 MNHNS and CDR2 SASEGT come from the germline V gene. The CDR3 covers 11 residues. V lost 3 bases and J 4 bases, leaving 3 bases between the germline ends. The DNA for the CDR3 is TGTGCCAGCAGTGACCGCTATGGCTACACCTTC. Protein: CASSDRYGYTF.

This clone has just a few counts. The chain joins TRBV2 to TRBJ2-1; 12 nucleotides line up with TRBD2. From germline, CDR1 is SNHLY and CDR2 FYNNEI. The CDR3 totals 15 residues. V was clipped by 7 bases and J by 3 bases; unmatched bases: 4. In nucleotides, the CDR3 is TGTGCCAGCACTGGGACTAGCGGGTACTACAATGAGCAGTTCTTC. Encoded protein: CASTGTSGYYNEQFF.

This chain uses TRBV7-3 with TRBJ2-2, with D maybe TRBD2 (5 bases). Per the germline V gene, CDR1 is SGHTA and CDR2 is FQGTGA. CDR3 length: 13 residues. Trimming removed 5 bases from V and 7 bases from J, with 11 bases in between. CDR3 nucleotides: TGTGCCAGCAGCCCAGGTCGGGGCGGGGAGCTGTTTTTT. Its translation is CASSPGRGGELFF.

This chain joins TRBV5-4 and TRBJ2-5; 7 positions match TRBD1. The J call may be faulty, since TRBJ2-7 better matches the DNA end. This CDR3 is 13 amino acids long. CDR1 and CDR2 (germline): SGHNT, YYREEE (reference sequence). Written as DNA, the CDR3 is TGTGCCTTCCATAGGACAGGAGCCTACGAGCAGTACTTC. It encodes CAFHRTGAYEQYF.

The chain carries TRBV4-2 and TRBJ2-5, with TRBD2 identical over 15 bases. The CDR3 is 18 residues long. Germline CDR1 LGHNA, CDR2 YNFKEQ. The ends lost 1 base at V and 4 bases at J; junction bases unmatched: 7. Written as DNA, the CDR3 is TGTGCCAGCAGCCAAGTTTGGACTAGCGGGGGGGCAGGAGAGACCCAGTACTTC. This gives the protein CASSQVWTSGGAGETQYF.

The V and J genes are TRBV4-1 and TRBJ2-7; the D gene is possibly TRBD2 (6 bases). CDR1 is MGHRA, CDR2 YSYEKL, per germline. The V and J ends lost 3 bases and 7 bases respectively, with 19 bases between them. The CDR3 has 15 amino acids. The CDR3 region has the DNA TGCGCCAGCAGCCAGGCTACGGGACTGCAGTATGAGCAGTACTTC. Protein: CASSQATGLQYEQYF.

The chain carries TRBV18 and TRBJ1-4; D remains ambiguous. Germline CDR1 is KGHSH and CDR2 is LQKENI. Trimming left V 4 bases short and J 0 bases short, with 12 bases between. There are 16 residues in the CDR3. This CDR3 reads CASSQTSGATNEKLFF. CDR3 in DNA: TGTGCCAGCTCACAAACGTCGGGTGCAACTAATGAAAAACTGTTTTTT.

The J gene is TRBJ2-2, the V gene TRBV19; D is uncertain. V was trimmed by 7 bases and J by 5 bases, leaving 14 bases between them. CDR3 length equals 14 residues. Germline V gene lookup returns CDR1 LNHDA and CDR2 SQIVND (reference sequence). The CDR3 nucleotides read TGTGCCAGTATGGAGACCCATAAAACCGGGGAGCTGTTTTTT. The encoded protein is CASMETHKTGELFF.

This clone was counted only a few times. The V call is TRBV5-4, the J call TRBJ1-1, with 7 nucleotides matching TRBD1. The CDR3 sequence is 15 residues long. Trimming cost V 0 bases and J 5 bases; bases outside gene matches: 7. The germline V gene has CDR1 SGHNT and CDR2 YYREEE (reference sequence). The CDR3 spells CASSLERGLGTEAFF. The CDR3 bases are TGTGCCAGCAGCTTGGAAAGGGGGCTGGGAACTGAAGCTTTCTTT.

This clone was seen only a few times. The rearrangement joins TRBV5-1 to TRBJ1-1; TRBD1 might be the D (5 bases). CDR1 and CDR2 (germline): SGHRS, YFSETQ. The CDR3 is made up of 15 amino acids. Between the trimmed V and J ends, which lost 7 bases and 0 bases, there was a span of 16 bases. The CDR3 nucleotides are TGCGCCAGCGGGCCGGGGGATGGGATGAACACTGAAGCTTTCTTT. As protein: CASGPGDGMNTEAFF.

The chain employs TRBV19 and TRBJ1-2, with 7 nucleotides matching TRBD1. The CDR3 consists of 14 residues. V was pared by 6 bases and J by 6 bases, with 10 bases of the junction left unmatched. Per germline, CDR1 LNHDA and CDR2 SQIVND (reference sequence). CDR3 protein: CASSQETGIDGYTF. CDR3 in DNA: TGTGCCAGTAGCCAAGAGACAGGGATTGATGGCTACACCTTC.

In this sample, this clone turned up many times. This rearrangement joins TRBV7-6 to TRBJ1-1; 7 positions agree with TRBD1. V was pared by 5 bases and J by 4 bases, with 4 bases of the junction left unmatched. CDR1 is SGHVS and CDR2 is FNYEAQ in the germline V gene. The CDR3 has 13 amino acids. The CDR3 coding sequence is TGTGCCAGCAGCCGACGGACAGGCACTGAAGCTTTCTTT. Its translation is CASSRRTGTEAFF. Variable domain in full (rest from reference TRBV7-6 and TRBJ1-1): GAGVSQSPRYKVTKRGQDVALRCDPISGHVSLYWYRQALGQGPEFLTYFNYEAQQDKSGLPNDRFSAERPEGSISTLTIQRTEQRDSAMYRCASSRRTGTEAFFGQGTRLTVV.

V and J are TRBV7-9 and TRBJ2-1; D is possibly TRBD2 (6 bases). Trimming took off 2 bases at V and 7 bases at J, with 18 bases between the two ends. CDR3 length equals 16 residues. The V gene's germline CDR1 is SEHNR and CDR2 FQNEAQ (reference sequence). CDR3 region: CASSLYGGQGRNEQFF. For the CDR3, the DNA is TGTGCCAGCAGCTTATATGGCGGGCAAGGGAGGAATGAGCAGTTCTTC.

V usage is TRBV28 and J usage is TRBJ1-1; 7 nucleotides line up with TRBD1. The CDR3 contains 14 residues. The V segment lost 4 bases and the J segment 1 base; nucleotides outside the gene matches: 3. Germline V lookup: CDR1 MDHEN, CDR2 SYDVKM. CDR3 residues: CASSYRDRNTEAFF. The CDR3 nucleotides are TGTGCCAGCAGTTATAGGGACAGGAACACTGAAGCTTTCTTT.

The chain combines TRBV7-2 with TRBJ2-5; the match to TRBD2 covers 14 bases. This CDR3 is built from 19 residues. The V gene end was trimmed by 4 bases and the J gene end by 3 bases; junction bases not matched to a gene: 13. CDR1 and CDR2 (germline): SGHTA, FQGNSA. CDR3: CASSSRGTSGRVLEETQYF. The CDR3 DNA reads TGTGCCAGCAGCTCGCGGGGGACTAGCGGGAGAGTTTTGGAAGAGACCCAGTACTTC.

V is TRBV9 and J is TRBJ1-1, with no clear D. Germline V gene lookup returns CDR1 SGDLS and CDR2 YYNGEE. Trimming took off 0 bases at V and 6 bases at J, with 18 bases between the two ends. The CDR3 has 16 residues. The CDR3 nucleotides read TGTGCCAGCAGCGTAGTTCAAAGCGGGTCCCCTCCTGAAGCTTTCTTT. It translates to CASSVVQSGSPPEAFF.

This clone came up once. The rearrangement links TRBV5-6 to TRBJ2-1; 9 positions match TRBD2. Germline V CDR1 and CDR2: SGHDT, YYEEEE. This CDR3 has 14 amino acids. V gave up 4 bases and J gave up 6 bases; unmatched junction bases: 5. The CDR3 spells CASSLIAGANEQFF. Here the CDR3 DNA reads TGTGCCAGCAGCCTAATAGCGGGAGCCAATGAGCAGTTCTTC.